These 18 T cell receptor beta chains came from one sample sequenced in a study of cytomegalovirus exposure and HLA in healthy donors. Measured with immunoSEQ multiplex PCR; TCRdb has only the in-frame clones, and not every one. This sample has 300,000 to 350,000 clones; over 75% occur once, and the top ten carry approximately 0.96%. The sample comprised PBMCs. Every receptor here comes from a man between 25 and 39 years old in good health and CMV-seronegative.

V gene TRBV7-8 combines with J gene TRBJ1-4; no clear D gene. Germline V lookup: CDR1 SGHVS, CDR2 FQNEAQ. The V gene lost 5 bases and the J gene lost 4 bases, with 20 bases spanning the gap. CDR3 length: 17 residues. DNA for the CDR3: TGTGCCAGCAGCGTGGCGGCCCGGAATATTCTTAATGAAAAACTGTTTTTT. It encodes CASSVAARNILNEKLFF.

This clone was recorded only once. The chain has TRBV7-8 and TRBJ2-7; the match to TRBD1 covers 7 bases. The CDR3 is made up of 13 amino acids. With V trimmed by 3 bases and J by 5 bases, 4 bases remained unmatched. Germline V CDR1 and CDR2: SGHVS, FQNEAQ. CDR3 loop: CASSFQGVHEQYF. In nucleotides, the CDR3 is TGTGCCAGCAGCTTCCAGGGGGTGCACGAGCAGTACTTC.

The chain links TRBV10-2 to TRBJ2-3, with 8 bases fitting TRBD1. CDR3 length equals 16 residues. The junction had 5 bases not matched to a gene; V was cut back by 0 bases and J by 3 bases. Germline CDR1 reads WSHSY; CDR2 reads SAAADI. As DNA, the CDR3 is TGCGCCAGCAGTGAGTCGAGAGGACAGGGAACAGATACGCAGTATTTT. Translation: CASSESRGQGTDTQYF.

The CDR3 region has the DNA TGTGCCAGCAGCACCACGGGGGGCGGGGAGCTGTTTTTT. This encodes CASSTTGGGELFF. The chain is built from TRBV11-3 and TRBJ2-2, with 7 bases fitting TRBD2. Losses at the gene ends were 5 bases for V and 7 bases for J; bases not matched to a gene: 4. The germline CDR1 and CDR2 sequences are SGHNT and YENEEA. This CDR3 is built from 13 residues.

This chain connects TRBV10-3 to TRBJ1-4; tentative D call: TRBD1 (5 bases). The germline CDR1 and CDR2 sequences are ENHRY and SYGVKD. The V and J ends lost 2 bases and 3 bases respectively, with 10 bases between them. The CDR3 consists of 15 residues. The CDR3: CAISERAGSNEKLFF. The CDR3 nucleotides are TGTGCCATCAGTGAGCGGGCAGGGTCTAATGAAAAACTGTTTTTT.

This chain connects TRBV11-2 to TRBJ2-7, with 8 bases lining up with TRBD1. This CDR3 has 15 amino acids. Germline CDR1 SGHAT, CDR2 FQNNGV. J lost 0 bases, V lost 5 bases, and 6 bases had no gene match. The CDR3 DNA follows: TGTGCCAGCAGCCAGGACAGGGTCAACTCCTACGAGCAGTACTTC. This codes for CASSQDRVNSYEQYF.

This chain links TRBV11-3 with TRBJ2-7; 8 bases agree with TRBD1. This CDR3 is built from 14 residues. Germline V gene sequence: CDR1 SGHNT, CDR2 YENEEA. With V trimmed by 1 base and J by 3 bases, 2 bases remained unmatched. The DNA of the CDR3 is TGTGCCAGCAGCTTAGGAGACAGGGGCTACGAGCAGTACTTC. Protein: CASSLGDRGYEQYF.

The chain employs TRBV7-7 and TRBJ2-2, with no clear D. The V and J ends lost 1 base and 6 bases respectively, with 6 bases between them. Looked up from germline, CDR1 is SSHAT and CDR2 is FNYEAQ (reference sequence). The CDR3 length is 13 residues. The CDR3 region has the DNA TGTGCCAGCAGCTTAGTTCGTGCCGGGGAGCTGTTTTTT. Protein: CASSLVRAGELFF.

The chain is built from TRBV5-1 and TRBJ1-2; D is ambiguous. Germline CDR1 and CDR2: SGHRS and YFSETQ. The CDR3 extends over 15 amino acids. Trimming left V 0 bases short and J 0 bases short, with 9 bases between. The CDR3 DNA follows: TGCGCCAGCAGCTTGGACAGCTCGTCTAACTATGGCTACACCTTC. It translates to CASSLDSSSNYGYTF. Full variable domain (missing parts from reference TRBV5-1 and TRBJ1-2): KAGVTQTPRYLIKTRGQQVTLSCSPISGHRSVSWYQQTPGQGLQFLFEYFSETQRNKGNFPGRFSGRQFSNSRSEMNVSTLELGDSALYLCASSLDSSSNYGYTFGSGTRLTVV.

V gene TRBV19 combines with J gene TRBJ2-2; D possibly corresponds to TRBD1 (6 bases). Germline CDR1 is LNHDA and CDR2 is SQIVND (reference sequence). V was pared by 3 bases and J by 4 bases, with 15 bases between. The CDR3 sequence is 16 residues long. CDR3 region: CASSIRRTASTGELFF. The CDR3 DNA follows: TGTGCCAGTAGTATTCGGAGGACAGCTAGCACCGGGGAGCTGTTTTTT.

V is TRBV6-5 and J is TRBJ1-2; D gene uncertain. Germline-derived CDR1 and CDR2 are MNHEY and SVGAGI. V shed 0 bases and J shed 6 bases, with 11 bases lying between them. The CDR3 runs to 14 residues. Written as DNA, the CDR3 is TGTGCCAGCAGTTACTCGACCTCAGCGAATGGCTACACCTTC. Its protein is CASSYSTSANGYTF.

The chain couples TRBV6-5 to TRBJ1-3; 9 nucleotides align to TRBD1. The CDR3 extends over 15 amino acids. Unmatched junction bases numbered 5, after V lost 6 bases and J lost 2 bases. The V gene's germline CDR1 is MNHEY and CDR2 SVGAGI. CDR3 bases: TGTGCCAGCAGACCAAACAGGGGGCCTGGAAACACCATATATTTT. Translated: CASRPNRGPGNTIYF.

The chain carries TRBV7-8 and TRBJ2-5; 7 nucleotides match TRBD1. Germline CDR1 and CDR2: SGHVS and FQNEAQ. V trimming: 3 bases; J trimming: 1 base; junction bases outside the gene matches: 2. The CDR3 spans 14 residues. DNA of the CDR3: TGTGCCAGCAGCTTCCGGACAGGCCAAGAGACCCAGTACTTC. The encoded protein is CASSFRTGQETQYF.

This chain uses TRBV29-1 with TRBJ2-3; perhaps TRBD1 as D (5 bases). CDR1 is SQVTM, CDR2 ANQGSEA, per germline. The CDR3 has 14 amino acids. V lost 4 bases, J lost 1 base, and 12 bases lay in between. CDR3 sequence reads: CSVAAGSGTDTQYF. CDR3 DNA sequence: TGCAGCGTTGCTGCAGGGTCAGGCACAGATACGCAGTATTTT.

This sequence joins TRBV2 and TRBJ2-5; 9 bases are shared with TRBD2. CDR1 SNHLY and CDR2 FYNNEI come from the germline V gene. This CDR3 region has 15 residues. Trimming took 4 bases from V and 3 from J; bases not matched to a gene: 6. In nucleotides, the CDR3 is TGTGCCAGCAGTGCATGGCGGGGGGGGGAAGAGACCCAGTACTTC. Protein: CASSAWRGGEETQYF.

The rearrangement uses TRBV19 and TRBJ1-1, with 8 bases fitting TRBD1. The CDR3 is 14 residues long. Germline CDR1 LNHDA, CDR2 SQIVND (reference sequence). The V segment lost 5 bases and the J segment 2 bases; nucleotides outside the gene matches: 4. The chain's CDR3 is CASSLGTGNTEAFF. The CDR3 nucleotides are TGTGCCAGTAGTCTTGGGACAGGAAACACTGAAGCTTTCTTT.

Details on this clone: At the DNA level, this CDR3 is encoded by other sequences in the same sample as well. The gene calls are TRBV7-2 and TRBJ1-5, with D possibly matching TRBD1 (5 bases). This CDR3 spans 15 amino acids. Deletions cut 1 base from V and 4 bases from J, with 11 bases between. Per the germline V gene, CDR1 is SGHTA and CDR2 is FQGNSA. The CDR3 region has the DNA TGTGCCAGCAGCTTAGTCGGGGGGTCAAATCAGCCCCAGCATTTT. Translation: CASSLVGGSNQPQHF.

The chain carries TRBV11-2 and TRBJ1-6, with D maybe TRBD1 (5 bases). Germline assignment: CDR1 SGHAT and CDR2 FQNNGV. Deletions cut 1 base from V and 5 bases from J, with 15 bases between. CDR3 length equals 17 residues. In nucleotides, the CDR3 is TGTGCCAGCAGCTTAGGAAGGGGAGGGCGCCATAATTCACCCCTCCACTTT. Its protein is CASSLGRGGRHNSPLHF.